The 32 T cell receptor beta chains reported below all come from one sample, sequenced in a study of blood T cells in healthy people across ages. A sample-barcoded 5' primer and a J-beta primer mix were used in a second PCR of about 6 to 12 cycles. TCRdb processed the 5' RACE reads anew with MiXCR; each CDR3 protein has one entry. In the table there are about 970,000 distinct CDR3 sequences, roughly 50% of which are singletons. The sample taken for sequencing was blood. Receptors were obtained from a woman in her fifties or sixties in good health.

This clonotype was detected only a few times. The DNA for the CDR3 is TGTGCCAGCAATCAATTGGGACAGGGGAAGGATGGCTACACCTTC. Amino acids: CASNQLGQGKDGYTF. The chain couples TRBV12-3 or TRBV12-4 to TRBJ1-2, with TRBD1 matching 10 bases. The CDR3 loop spans 15 amino acids. With V trimmed by 7 bases and J by 6 bases, 11 bases remained unmatched.

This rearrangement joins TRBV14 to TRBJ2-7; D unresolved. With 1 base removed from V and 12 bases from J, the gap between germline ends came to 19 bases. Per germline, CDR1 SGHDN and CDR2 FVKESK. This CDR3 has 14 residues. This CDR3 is CASSQATASPGRYF. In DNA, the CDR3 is TGTGCCAGCAGCCAAGCCACAGCGTCTCCAGGCCGGTACTTC.

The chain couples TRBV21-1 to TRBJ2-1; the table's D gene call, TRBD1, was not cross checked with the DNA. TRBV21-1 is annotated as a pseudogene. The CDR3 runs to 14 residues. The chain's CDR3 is CASSRQGECNEQFF. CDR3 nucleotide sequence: TGTGCCAGCAGCCGACAGGGGGAGTGCAATGAGCAGTTCTTC.

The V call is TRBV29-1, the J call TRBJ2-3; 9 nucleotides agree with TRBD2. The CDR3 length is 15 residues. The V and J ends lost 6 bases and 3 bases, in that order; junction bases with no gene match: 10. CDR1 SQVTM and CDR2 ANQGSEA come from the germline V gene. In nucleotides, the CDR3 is TGCAGCGTGGGAGTTAGCGGGAGTCGTACAGATACGCAGTATTTT. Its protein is CSVGVSGSRTDTQYF.

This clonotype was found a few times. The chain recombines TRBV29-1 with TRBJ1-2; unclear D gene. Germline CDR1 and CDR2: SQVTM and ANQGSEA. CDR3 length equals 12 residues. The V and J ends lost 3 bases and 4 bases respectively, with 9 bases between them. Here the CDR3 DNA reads TGCAGCGTTGACGCCGGTCGCTATGGCTACACCTTC. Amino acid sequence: CSVDAGRYGYTF. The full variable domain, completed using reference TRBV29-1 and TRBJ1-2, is SAVISQKPSRDICQRGTSLTIQCQVDSQVTMMFWYRQQPGQSLTLIATANQGSEATYESGFVIDKFPISRPNLTFSTLTVSNMSPEDSSIYLCSVDAGRYGYTFGSGTRLTVV.

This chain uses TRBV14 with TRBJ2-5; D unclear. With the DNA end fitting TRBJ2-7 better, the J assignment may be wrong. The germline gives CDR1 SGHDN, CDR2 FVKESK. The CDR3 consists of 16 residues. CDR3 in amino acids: CASSQGFLGIHYEQYF. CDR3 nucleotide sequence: TGTGCCAGCAGCCAAGGGTTCCTGGGGATACACTACGAGCAGTACTTC.

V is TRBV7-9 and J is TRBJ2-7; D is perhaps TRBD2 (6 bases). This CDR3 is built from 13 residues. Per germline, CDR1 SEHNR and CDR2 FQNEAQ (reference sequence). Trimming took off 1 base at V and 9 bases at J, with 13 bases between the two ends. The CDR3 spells CASSLDPLAGQYF. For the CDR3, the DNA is TGTGCCAGCAGCTTAGATCCACTAGCTGGGCAGTACTTC.

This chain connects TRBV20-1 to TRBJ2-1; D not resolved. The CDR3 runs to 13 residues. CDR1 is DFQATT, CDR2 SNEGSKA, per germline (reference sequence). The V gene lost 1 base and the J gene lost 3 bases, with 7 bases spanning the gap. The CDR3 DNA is TGCAGTGCTAGAGTTCCGGGCTACAATGAGCAGTTCTTC. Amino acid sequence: CSARVPGYNEQFF.

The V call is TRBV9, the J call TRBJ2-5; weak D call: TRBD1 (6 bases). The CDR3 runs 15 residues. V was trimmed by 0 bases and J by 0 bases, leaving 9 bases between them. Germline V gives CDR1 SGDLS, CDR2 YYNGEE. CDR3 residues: CASSVGGGNQETQYF. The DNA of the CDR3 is TGTGCCAGCAGCGTAGGAGGGGGAAACCAAGAGACCCAGTACTTC.

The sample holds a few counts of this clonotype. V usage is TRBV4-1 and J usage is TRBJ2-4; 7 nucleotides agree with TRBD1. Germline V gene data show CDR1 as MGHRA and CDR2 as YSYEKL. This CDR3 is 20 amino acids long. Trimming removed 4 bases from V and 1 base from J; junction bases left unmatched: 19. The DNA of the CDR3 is TGCGCCAGCAGCCCGATGGGGCCGACAGGGCAAAACGGGGCCAAAAACATTCAGTACTTC. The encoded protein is CASSPMGPTGQNGAKNIQYF.

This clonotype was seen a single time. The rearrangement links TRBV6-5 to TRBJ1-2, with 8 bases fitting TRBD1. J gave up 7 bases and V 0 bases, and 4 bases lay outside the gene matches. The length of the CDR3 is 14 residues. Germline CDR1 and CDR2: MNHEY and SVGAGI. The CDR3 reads CASSYSQTGVGYTF. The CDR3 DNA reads TGTGCCAGCAGTTACTCTCAGACAGGGGTTGGCTACACCTTC.

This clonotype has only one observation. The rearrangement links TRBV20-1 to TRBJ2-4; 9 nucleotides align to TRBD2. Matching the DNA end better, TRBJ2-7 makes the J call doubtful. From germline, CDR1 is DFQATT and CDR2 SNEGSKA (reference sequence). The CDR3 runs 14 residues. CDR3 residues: CSASGGRALDEQYF. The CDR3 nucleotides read TGCAGTGCTAGTGGCGGGAGGGCCCTGGACGAGCAGTACTTC.

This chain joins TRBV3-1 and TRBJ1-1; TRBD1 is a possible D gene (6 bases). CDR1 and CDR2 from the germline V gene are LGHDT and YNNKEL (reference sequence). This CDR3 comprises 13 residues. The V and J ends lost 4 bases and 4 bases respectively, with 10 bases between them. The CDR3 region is CASSPTGLTEAFF. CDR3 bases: TGTGCCAGCAGCCCAACAGGGCTCACTGAAGCTTTCTTT.

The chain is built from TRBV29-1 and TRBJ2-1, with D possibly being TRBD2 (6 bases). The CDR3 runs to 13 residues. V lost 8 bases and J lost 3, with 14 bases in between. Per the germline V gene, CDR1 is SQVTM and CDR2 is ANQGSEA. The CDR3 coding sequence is TGCAGCTCCGCCGGGACTGACTACAATGAGCAGTTCTTC. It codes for CSSAGTDYNEQFF.

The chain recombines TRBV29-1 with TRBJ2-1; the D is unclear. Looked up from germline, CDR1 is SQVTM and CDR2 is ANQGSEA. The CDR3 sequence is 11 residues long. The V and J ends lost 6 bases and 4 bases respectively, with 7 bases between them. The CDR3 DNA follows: TGCAGCGTCCAGCCATACAATGAGCAGTTCTTC. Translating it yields CSVQPYNEQFF.

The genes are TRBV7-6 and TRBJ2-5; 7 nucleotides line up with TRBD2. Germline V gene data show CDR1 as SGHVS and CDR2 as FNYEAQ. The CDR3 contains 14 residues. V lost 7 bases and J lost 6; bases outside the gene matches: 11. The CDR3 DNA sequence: TGTGCCAGCACGGGGGGAGAGGTCTCAAAGACCCAGTACTTC. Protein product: CASTGGEVSKTQYF. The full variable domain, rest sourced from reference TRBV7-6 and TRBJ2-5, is GAGVSQSPRYKVTKRGQDVALRCDPISGHVSLYWYRQALGQGPEFLTYFNYEAQQDKSGLPNDRFSAERPEGSISTLTIQRTEQRDSAMYRCASTGGEVSKTQYFGPGTRLLVL.

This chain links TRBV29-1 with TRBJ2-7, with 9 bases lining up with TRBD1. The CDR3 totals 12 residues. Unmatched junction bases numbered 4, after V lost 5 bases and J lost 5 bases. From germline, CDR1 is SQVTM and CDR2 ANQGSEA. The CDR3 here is CSVKQGAHEQYF. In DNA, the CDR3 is TGCAGCGTTAAACAGGGGGCCCACGAGCAGTACTTC.

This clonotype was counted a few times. The CDR3 nucleotides read TGCGCCAGCAGCCCCTCCCTTCCCGGGGCGGGAAGCCTTTACAATGAGCAGTTCTTC. The encoded protein is CASSPSLPGAGSLYNEQFF. The rearrangement uses TRBV4-1 and TRBJ2-1; possible D gene TRBD2, 6 bases. The V and J ends lost 4 bases and 4 bases respectively, with 26 bases between them. This CDR3 is 19 amino acids long. Per germline, CDR1 MGHRA and CDR2 YSYEKL.

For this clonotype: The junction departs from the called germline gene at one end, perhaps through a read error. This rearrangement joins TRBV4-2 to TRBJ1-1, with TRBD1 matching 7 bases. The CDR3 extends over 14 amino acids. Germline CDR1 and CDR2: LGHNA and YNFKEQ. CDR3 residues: CASSAQGLKTEAFF. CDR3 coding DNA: TGTGCCAGCAGCGCACAGGGGTTGAAAACTGAAGCTTTCTTT.

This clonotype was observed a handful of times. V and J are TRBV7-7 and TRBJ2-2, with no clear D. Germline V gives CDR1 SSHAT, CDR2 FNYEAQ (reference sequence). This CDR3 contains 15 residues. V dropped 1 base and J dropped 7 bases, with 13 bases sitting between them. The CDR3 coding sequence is TGTGCCAGCAGCTTAGAAATCCAGCCGATCGGGGAGCTGTTTTTT. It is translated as CASSLEIQPIGELFF.

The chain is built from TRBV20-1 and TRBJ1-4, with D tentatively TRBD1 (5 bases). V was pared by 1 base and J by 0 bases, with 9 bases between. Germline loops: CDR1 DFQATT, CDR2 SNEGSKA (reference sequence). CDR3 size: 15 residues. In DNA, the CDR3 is TGCAGTGCTAGAGGACGGGGCGCAACTAATGAAAAACTGTTTTTT. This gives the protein CSARGRGATNEKLFF.

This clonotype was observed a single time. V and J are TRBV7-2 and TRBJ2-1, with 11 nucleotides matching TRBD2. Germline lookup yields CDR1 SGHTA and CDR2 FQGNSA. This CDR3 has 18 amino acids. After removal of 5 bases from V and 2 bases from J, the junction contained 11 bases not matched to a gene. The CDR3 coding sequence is TGTGCCAGCAGCCTGCAGCCATTACTAGCGGGAGCCTACAATGAGCAGTTCTTC. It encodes CASSLQPLLAGAYNEQFF.

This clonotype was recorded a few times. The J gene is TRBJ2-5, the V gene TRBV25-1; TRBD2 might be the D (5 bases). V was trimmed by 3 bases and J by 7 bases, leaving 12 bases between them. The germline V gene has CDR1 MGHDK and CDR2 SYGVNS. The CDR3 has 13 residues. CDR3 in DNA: TGTGCCAGCAGTGAGCCCGGGGTGGGGACCCAGTACTTC. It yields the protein CASSEPGVGTQYF.

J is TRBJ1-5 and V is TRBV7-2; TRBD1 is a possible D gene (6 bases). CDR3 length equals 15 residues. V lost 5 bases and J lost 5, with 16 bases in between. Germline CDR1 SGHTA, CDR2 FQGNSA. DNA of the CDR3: TGTGCCAGCAGCCCGAACGGGGGGGCTCATCAGCCCCAGCATTTT. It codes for CASSPNGGAHQPQHF.

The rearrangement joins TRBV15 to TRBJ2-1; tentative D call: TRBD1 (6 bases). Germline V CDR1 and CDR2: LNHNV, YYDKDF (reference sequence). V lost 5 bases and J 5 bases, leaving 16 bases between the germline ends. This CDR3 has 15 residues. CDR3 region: CATSFLPGTNNEQFF. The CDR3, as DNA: TGTGCCACCAGCTTCCTGCCCGGGACAAACAATGAGCAGTTCTTC.

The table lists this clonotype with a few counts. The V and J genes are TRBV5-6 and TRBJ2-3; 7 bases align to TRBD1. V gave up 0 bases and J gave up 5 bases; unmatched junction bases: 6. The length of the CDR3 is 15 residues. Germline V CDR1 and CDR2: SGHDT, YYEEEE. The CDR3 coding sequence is TGTGCCAGCAGCTTGGCCGGACAGGTTGGAGATACGCAGTATTTT. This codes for CASSLAGQVGDTQYF.

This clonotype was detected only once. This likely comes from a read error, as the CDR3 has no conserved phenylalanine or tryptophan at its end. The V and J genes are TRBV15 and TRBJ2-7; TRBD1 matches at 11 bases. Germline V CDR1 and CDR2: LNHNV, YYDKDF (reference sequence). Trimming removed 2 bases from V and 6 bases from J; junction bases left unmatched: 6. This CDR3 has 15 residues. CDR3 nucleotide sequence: TGTGCCACCAGCAGAAGTGGACAGGGGGCTGTCGAGCAGTACTTA. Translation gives CATSRSGQGAVEQYL.

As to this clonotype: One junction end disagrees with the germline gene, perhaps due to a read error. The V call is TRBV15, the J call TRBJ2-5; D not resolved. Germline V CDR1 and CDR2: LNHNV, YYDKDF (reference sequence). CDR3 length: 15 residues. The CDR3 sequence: CVTSRATGPQETQYF. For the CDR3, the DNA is TGTGTCACCAGCAGAGCGACGGGTCCTCAAGAGACCCAGTACTTC.

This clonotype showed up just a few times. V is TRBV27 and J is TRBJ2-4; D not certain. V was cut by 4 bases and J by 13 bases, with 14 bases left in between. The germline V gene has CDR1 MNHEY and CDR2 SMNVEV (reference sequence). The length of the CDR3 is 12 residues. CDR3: CASSSLPGAQYF. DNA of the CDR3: TGTGCCAGCAGTTCTCTCCCCGGAGCACAGTACTTC.

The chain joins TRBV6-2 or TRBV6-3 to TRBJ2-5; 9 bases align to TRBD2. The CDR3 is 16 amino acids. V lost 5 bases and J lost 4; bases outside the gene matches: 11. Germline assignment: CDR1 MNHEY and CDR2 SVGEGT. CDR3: CASSPREGAGGETQYF. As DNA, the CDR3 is TGTGCCAGCAGTCCCAGGGAAGGAGCGGGAGGAGAGACCCAGTACTTC.

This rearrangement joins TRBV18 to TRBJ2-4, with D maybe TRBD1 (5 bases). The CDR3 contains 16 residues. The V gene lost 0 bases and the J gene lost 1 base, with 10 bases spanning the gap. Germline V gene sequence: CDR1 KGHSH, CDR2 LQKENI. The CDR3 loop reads CASSPPSGAAKNIQYF. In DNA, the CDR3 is TGTGCCAGCTCACCACCGTCTGGGGCGGCCAAAAACATTCAGTACTTC.

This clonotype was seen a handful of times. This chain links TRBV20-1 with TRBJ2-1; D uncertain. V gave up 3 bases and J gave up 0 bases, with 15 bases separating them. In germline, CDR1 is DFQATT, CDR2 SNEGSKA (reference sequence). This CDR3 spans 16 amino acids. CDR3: CSARGLLSLSYNEQFF. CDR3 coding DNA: TGCAGTGCTAGGGGCCTTCTATCTCTCTCCTACAATGAGCAGTTCTTC.